At least ten counts were recorded for the clone carrying this T cell receptor (beta chain). Its antigen is not known. This record comes from a study of neurological immune-mediated disorders. Broader study findings: Clinical and MRI features did not associate with the cluster found in multiple sclerosis patients.

This CDR3 contains 15 residues. Germline loops: CDR1 SGHRS, CDR2 YFSETQ. Trimming stripped 3 bases from V and 0 bases from J, with 13 bases between. A single run covered 15-18 subjects with over 170 million TCR-beta sequences. Each CDR3 protein is one row after TCRdb ran MiXCR on the 5' RACE reads. Here the sample spans around 130,000 distinct CDR3 sequences, more than 2.5% being singletons. The sequencing sample was made of PBMCs. The clonotype was recovered from a woman aged 30 to 39 with multiple sclerosis. The gene calls are TRBV5-1 and TRBJ2-7; D might be TRBD1 (5 bases). This chain's CDR3 is CASSSEWGRSYEQYF. The CDR3 coding sequence is TGCGCCAGCAGCTCAGAATGGGGCCGCTCCTACGAGCAGTACTTC.